This is a list of T cell receptor beta chains from one sample in a study of response to subunit inactivated influenza vaccine. TCRdb re-called the RT-PCR reads with MiXCR, one entry per CDR3 protein. The sample includes 200,000 to 300,000 distinct CDR3 sequences, more than 9% of them seen just once. Material: non-naive T cells sorted from PBMCs, obtained around two weeks before vaccination. The receptors derive from a man over 45 who received an inactivated influenza vaccine. CDR3s include the opening cysteine and the closing phenylalanine or tryptophan. A D gene is named only where the DNA matches it firmly. The listing skips clone size in some rows; elsewhere it reads once, few, many or a size class.

clone size,J gene,V gene,D gene,CDR3 DNA,CDR3 protein
many,TRBJ2-1,TRBV7-2,TRBD2,TGTGCCAGCAGCCCCGCGGGGGCTAGCGGGGGATACAATGAGCAGTTCTTC,CASSPAGASGGYNEQFF
few,TRBJ2-5,TRBV9,.,TGTGCCAGCAGCGTAGGAATGGAGACCCAGTACTTC,CASSVGMETQYF
few,TRBJ2-2,TRBV25-1,.,TGTGCCAGCAGTGAATATGGGTTGAACACCGGGGAGCTGTTTTTT,CASSEYGLNTGELFF
few,TRBJ2-2,TRBV7-6,.,TGTGCCAGCAGCTCACTACAGGGTCCCGGGGAGCTGTTTTTT,CASSSLQGPGELFF
.,TRBJ2-1,TRBV6-5,.,TGTGCCAGCAGTTACTCCTGGGACACCTCCTACAATGAGCAGTTCTTC,CASSYSWDTSYNEQFF
.,TRBJ1-1,TRBV15,.,TGTGCCACCAGCAGACCAGGCGGCGGCACTGAAGCTTTCTTT,CATSRPGGGTEAFF
many,TRBJ2-7,TRBV18,.,TGTGCCAGCTCACCAGGTAGGGGATACGAGCAGTACTTC,CASSPGRGYEQYF
many,TRBJ2-7,TRBV27,.,TGTGCCAGCAGAGGAGGGGGTTCCTACGAGCAGTACTTC,CASRGGGSYEQYF
many,TRBJ2-1,TRBV29-1,TRBD2,TGCAGCGTTGCGGGACTAGCGGGGGGATATAATGAGCAGTTCTTC,CSVAGLAGGYNEQFF
.,TRBJ1-1,TRBV6-1,.,TGTGCCAGCACCCTACGAAGGGGGGGCACTGAAGCTTTCTTT,CASTLRRGGTEAFF
.,TRBJ2-7,TRBV5-8,.,TGTGCCAGCAGCTTGCGGGTAAAGGCGGGCGAGCAGTACTTC,CASSLRVKAGEQYF
many,TRBJ2-2,TRBV7-6,TRBD2,TGTGCCAGCAGCTTGTTTACCACCGGGGGGGGATCCTCTTACACCGGGGAGCTGTTTTTT,CASSLFTTGGGSSYTGELFF
.,TRBJ2-4,TRBV5-6,.,TGTGCCAGCAGCCTCCGTTGGTCGGACATTCAGTACTTC,CASSLRWSDIQYF
many,TRBJ1-1,TRBV7-9,.,TGTGCCAGCAGCGCGGGGGGGCGGACTGAAGCTTTCTTT,CASSAGGRTEAFF
.,TRBJ2-1,TRBV19,.,TGTGCCAGTAGTATGAGCGGCGGAGAGCAGTTCTTC,CASSMSGGEQFF
.,TRBJ2-7,TRBV7-8,TRBD1,TGTGCCAGCAGCATGGACAGGGTAGACTACGAGCAGTACTTC,CASSMDRVDYEQYF
once,TRBJ2-2,TRBV4-2,.,TGTGCCAGCAGCCAAGACAGACTAGGTGGCGGGGAGCTGTTTTTT,CASSQDRLGGGELFF
many,TRBJ1-3,TRBV20-1,TRBD1,TGCAGTGCTAGAGATAGCCGCCCGACAGGGAGTGGAAACACCATATATTTT,CSARDSRPTGSGNTIYF
few,TRBJ2-7,TRBV20-1,.,TGCAGTGCTGAGGACCGCCCCTCCTACGAGCAGTACTTC,CSAEDRPSYEQYF
.,TRBJ2-7,TRBV7-9,.,TGTGCCAGCAGTGGGGCGAACTACGAGCAGTACTTC,CASSGANYEQYF
few,TRBJ1-2,TRBV5-6,.,TGTGCCAGCAGCAGAACAGGGATCTATGGCTACACCTTC,CASSRTGIYGYTF
few,TRBJ2-5,TRBV6-1,TRBD1,TGTGCCAGCAGAACAGGGGTTCAAGAGACCCAGTACTTC,CASRTGVQETQYF